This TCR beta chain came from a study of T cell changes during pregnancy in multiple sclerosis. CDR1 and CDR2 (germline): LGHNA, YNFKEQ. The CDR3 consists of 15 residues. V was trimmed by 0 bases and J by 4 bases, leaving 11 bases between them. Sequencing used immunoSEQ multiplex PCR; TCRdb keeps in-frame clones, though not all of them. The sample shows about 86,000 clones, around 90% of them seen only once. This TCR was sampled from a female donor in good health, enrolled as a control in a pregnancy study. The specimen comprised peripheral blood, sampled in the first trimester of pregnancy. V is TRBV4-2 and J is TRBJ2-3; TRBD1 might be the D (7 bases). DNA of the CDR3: TGTGCCAGCAGCCAAGATCAGGGGGGCGCAGATACGCAGTATTTT. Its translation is CASSQDQGGADTQYF.